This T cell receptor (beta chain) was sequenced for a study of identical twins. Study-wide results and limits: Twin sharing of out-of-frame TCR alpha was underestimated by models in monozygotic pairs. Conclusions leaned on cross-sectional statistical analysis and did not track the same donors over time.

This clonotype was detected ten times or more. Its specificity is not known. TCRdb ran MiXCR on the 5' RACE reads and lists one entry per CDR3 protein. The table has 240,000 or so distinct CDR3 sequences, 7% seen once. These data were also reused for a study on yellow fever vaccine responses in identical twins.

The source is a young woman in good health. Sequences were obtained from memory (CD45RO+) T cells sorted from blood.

This chain's CDR3 is CSASLLTNTGELFF. For the CDR3, the DNA is TGCAGTGCTAGTCTCCTCACGAACACCGGGGAGCTGTTTTTT. This chain connects TRBV20-1 to TRBJ2-2; D gene uncertain. CDR1 DFQATT and CDR2 SNEGSKA come from the germline V gene (reference sequence). The CDR3 totals 14 residues. Trimming took 3 bases from V and 0 from J, leaving 8 bases between them.